This paragraph reports one T cell receptor beta chain. The study recruited people aged 18 to 89 years across about two dozen US areas. V shed 5 bases and J shed 0 bases, with 11 bases lying between them. The CDR3 spans 15 residues. The germline V gene encodes CDR1 SEHNR and CDR2 FQNEAQ (reference sequence). The data belong to a study of blood T cell repertoires in COVID-19. The assay was immunoSEQ multiplex PCR, and TCRdb's table has in-frame clones only and misses some. The sample shows under 200,000 clones, 80% to 85% of them seen only once. The origin of this receptor is a woman between 45 and 60 years old who had recovered from COVID-19. The specimen sequenced was PBMCs or T cells enriched from blood (not recorded which). The V gene is TRBV7-9, the J gene TRBJ1-5; a weak D match, TRBD1 (5 bases). The CDR3 DNA follows: TGTGCCAGCAGCCCCTCGACAGCTAGCAATCAGCCCCAGCATTTT. Protein: CASSPSTASNQPQHF.